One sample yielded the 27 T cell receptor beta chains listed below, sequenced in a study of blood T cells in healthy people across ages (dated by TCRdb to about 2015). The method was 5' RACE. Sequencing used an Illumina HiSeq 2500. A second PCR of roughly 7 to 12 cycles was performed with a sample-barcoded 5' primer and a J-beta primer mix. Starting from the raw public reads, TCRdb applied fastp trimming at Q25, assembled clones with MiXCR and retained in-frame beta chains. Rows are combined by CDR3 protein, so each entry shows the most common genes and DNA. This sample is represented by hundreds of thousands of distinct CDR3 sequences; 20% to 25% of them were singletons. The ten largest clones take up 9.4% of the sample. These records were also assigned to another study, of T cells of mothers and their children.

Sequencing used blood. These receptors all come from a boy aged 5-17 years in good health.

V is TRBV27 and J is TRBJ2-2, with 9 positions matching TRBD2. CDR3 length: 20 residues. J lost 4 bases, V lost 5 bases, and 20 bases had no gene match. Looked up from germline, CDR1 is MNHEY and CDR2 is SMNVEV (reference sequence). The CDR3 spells CASSDMWFAGGPPGTGELFF. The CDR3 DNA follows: TGTGCCAGCAGTGATATGTGGTTTGCGGGAGGGCCTCCGGGCACCGGGGAGCTGTTTTTT.

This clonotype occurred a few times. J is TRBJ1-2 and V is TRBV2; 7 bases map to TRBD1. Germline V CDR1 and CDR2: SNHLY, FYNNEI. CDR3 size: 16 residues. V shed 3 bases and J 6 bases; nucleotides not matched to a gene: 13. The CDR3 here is CASSEGWGQKPDGYTF. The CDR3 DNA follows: TGTGCCAGCAGTGAGGGATGGGGACAGAAACCAGATGGCTACACCTTC.

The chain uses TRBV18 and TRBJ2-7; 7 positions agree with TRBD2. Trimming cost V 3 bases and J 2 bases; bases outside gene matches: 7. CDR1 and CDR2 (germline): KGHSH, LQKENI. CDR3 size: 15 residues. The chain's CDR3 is CASSPELRETYEQYF. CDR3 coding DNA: TGTGCCAGCTCACCCGAGCTGCGGGAGACCTACGAGCAGTACTTC.

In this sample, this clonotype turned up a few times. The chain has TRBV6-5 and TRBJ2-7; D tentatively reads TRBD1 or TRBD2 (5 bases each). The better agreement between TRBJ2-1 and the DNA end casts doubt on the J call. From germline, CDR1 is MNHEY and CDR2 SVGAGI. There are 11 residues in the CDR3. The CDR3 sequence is CASILRGEQFF. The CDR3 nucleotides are TGTGCCAGCATCCTGAGGGGTGAGCAGTTCTTC.

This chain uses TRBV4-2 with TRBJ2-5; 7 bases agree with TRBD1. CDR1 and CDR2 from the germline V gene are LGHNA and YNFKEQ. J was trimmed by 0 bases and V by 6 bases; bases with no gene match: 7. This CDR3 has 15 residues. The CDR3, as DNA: TGTGCCAGCAGTCCATCGGGGACAGACCAAGAGACCCAGTACTTC. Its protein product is CASSPSGTDQETQYF.

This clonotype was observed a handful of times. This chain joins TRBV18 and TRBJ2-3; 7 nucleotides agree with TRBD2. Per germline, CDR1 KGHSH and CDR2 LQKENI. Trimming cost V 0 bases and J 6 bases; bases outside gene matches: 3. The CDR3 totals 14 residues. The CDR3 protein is CASSPPTSSDTQYF. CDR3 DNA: TGTGCCAGCTCACCACCGACTAGCAGCGATACGCAGTATTTT. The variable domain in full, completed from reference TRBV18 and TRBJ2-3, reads NAGVMQNPRHLVRRRGQEARLRCSPMKGHSHVYWYRQLPEEGLKFMVYLQKENIIDESGMPKERFSAEFPKEGPSILRIQQVVRGDSAAYFCASSPPTSSDTQYFGPGTRLTVL.

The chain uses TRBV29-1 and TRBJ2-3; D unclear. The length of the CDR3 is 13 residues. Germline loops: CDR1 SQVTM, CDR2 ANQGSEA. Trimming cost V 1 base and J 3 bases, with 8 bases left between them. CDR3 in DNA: TGCAGCGTTGAAGTACTTGGGACAGATACGCAGTATTTT. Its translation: CSVEVLGTDTQYF.

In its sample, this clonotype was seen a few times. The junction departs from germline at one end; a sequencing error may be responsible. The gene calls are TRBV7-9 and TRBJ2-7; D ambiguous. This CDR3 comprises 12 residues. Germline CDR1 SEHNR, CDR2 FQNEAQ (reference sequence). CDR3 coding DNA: TGTGCCAGCTGCTTAAGGGTCTACGAGCAGTACTTC. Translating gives CASCLRVYEQYF.

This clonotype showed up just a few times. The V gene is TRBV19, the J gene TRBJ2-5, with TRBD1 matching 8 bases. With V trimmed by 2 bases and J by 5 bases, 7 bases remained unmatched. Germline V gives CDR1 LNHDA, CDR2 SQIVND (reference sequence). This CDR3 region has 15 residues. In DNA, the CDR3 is TGTGCCAGTAGTATAAGAGACAGGGGTTGGGAGACCCAGTACTTC. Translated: CASSIRDRGWETQYF.

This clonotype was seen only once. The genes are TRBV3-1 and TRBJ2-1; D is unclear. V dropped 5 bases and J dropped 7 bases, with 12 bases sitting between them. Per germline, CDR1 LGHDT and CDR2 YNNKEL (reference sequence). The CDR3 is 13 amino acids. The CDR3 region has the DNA TGTGCCAGCAGCGCCGACCCAGTGAATGAGCAGTTCTTC. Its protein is CASSADPVNEQFF.

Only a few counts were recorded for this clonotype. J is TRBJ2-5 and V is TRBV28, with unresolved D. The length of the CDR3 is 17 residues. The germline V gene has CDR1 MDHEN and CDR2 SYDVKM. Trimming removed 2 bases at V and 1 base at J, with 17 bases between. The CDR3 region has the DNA TGTGCCAGCAGTTTACAGCCGGACCGCCTACTCCAAGAGACCCAGTACTTC. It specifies CASSLQPDRLLQETQYF.

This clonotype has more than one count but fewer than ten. The CDR3 protein is CSVGTGQGLDEQYF. CDR3 DNA sequence: TGCAGCGTTGGGACGGGACAGGGGCTGGACGAGCAGTACTTC. J is TRBJ2-7 and V is TRBV29-1; 10 positions agree with TRBD1. Germline assignment: CDR1 SQVTM and CDR2 ANQGSEA. The CDR3 length is 14 residues. V shed 4 bases, J shed 5 bases, and the junction held 8 bases outside the gene matches.

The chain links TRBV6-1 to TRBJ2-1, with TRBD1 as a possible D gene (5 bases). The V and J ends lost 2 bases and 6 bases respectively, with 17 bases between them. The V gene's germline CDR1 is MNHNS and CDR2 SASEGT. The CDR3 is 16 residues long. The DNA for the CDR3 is TGTGCCAGCAGTGAATGGGGCCTAGGCAACCTCAATGAGCAGTTCTTC. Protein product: CASSEWGLGNLNEQFF.

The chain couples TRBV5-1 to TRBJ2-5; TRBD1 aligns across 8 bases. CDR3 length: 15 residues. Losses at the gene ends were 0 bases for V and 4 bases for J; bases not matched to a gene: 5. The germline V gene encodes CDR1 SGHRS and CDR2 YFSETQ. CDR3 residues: CASSLERTGRETQYF. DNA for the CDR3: TGCGCCAGCAGCTTGGAAAGGACAGGGCGAGAGACCCAGTACTTC. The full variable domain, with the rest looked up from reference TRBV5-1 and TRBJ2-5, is KAGVTQTPRYLIKTRGQQVTLSCSPISGHRSVSWYQQTPGQGLQFLFEYFSETQRNKGNFPGRFSGRQFSNSRSEMNVSTLELGDSALYLCASSLERTGRETQYFGPGTRLLVL.

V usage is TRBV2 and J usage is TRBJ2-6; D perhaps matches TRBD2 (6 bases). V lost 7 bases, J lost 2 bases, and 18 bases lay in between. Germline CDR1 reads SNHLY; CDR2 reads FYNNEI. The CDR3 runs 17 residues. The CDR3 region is CASNGWREAPGANVLTF. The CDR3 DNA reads TGTGCCAGCAACGGGTGGAGGGAGGCACCTGGGGCCAACGTCCTGACTTTC.

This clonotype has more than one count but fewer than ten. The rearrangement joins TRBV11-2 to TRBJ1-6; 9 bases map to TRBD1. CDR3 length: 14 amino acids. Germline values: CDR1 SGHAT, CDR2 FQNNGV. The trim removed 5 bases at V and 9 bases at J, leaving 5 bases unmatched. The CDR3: CASSEGTGFSPLHF. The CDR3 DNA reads TGTGCCAGCAGCGAAGGGACAGGGTTTTCACCCCTCCACTTT.

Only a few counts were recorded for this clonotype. The CDR3 protein is CASSPPSTGELFF. The DNA of the CDR3 is TGTGCCAGCTCACCACCGAGCACCGGGGAGCTGTTTTTT. The chain is built from TRBV18 and TRBJ2-2, with no clear D. In germline, CDR1 is KGHSH, CDR2 LQKENI. The CDR3 consists of 13 residues. Trimming stripped 0 bases from V and 4 bases from J, with 3 bases between.

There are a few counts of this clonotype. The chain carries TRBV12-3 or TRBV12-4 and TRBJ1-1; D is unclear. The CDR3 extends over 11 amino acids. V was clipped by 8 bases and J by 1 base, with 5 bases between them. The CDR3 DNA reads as TGTGCCAGCGTAGGGAACACTGAAGCTTTCTTT. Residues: CASVGNTEAFF.

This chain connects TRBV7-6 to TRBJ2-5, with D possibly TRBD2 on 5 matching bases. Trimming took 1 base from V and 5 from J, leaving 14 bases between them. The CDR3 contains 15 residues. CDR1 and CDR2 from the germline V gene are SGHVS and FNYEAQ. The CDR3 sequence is CASSLGRGPGETQYF. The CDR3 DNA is TGTGCCAGCAGCTTAGGTAGAGGGCCGGGGGAGACCCAGTACTTC.

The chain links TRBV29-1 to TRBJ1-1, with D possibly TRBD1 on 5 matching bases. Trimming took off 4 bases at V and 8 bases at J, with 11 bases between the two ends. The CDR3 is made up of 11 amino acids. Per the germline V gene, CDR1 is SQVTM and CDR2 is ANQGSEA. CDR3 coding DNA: TGCAGCGTTGTTGACAGTGAAGAAGCTTTCTTT. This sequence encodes CSVVDSEEAFF.

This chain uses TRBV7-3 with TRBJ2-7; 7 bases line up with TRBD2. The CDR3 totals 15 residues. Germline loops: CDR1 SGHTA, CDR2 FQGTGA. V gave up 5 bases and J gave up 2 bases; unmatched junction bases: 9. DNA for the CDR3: TGTGCCAGCAGCCCCCCCGGGAGGCCAGCCTACGAGCAGTACTTC. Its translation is CASSPPGRPAYEQYF.

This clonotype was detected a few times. CDR3 nucleotide sequence: TGTGCCACCCGGGGGGGCATGAACACTGAAGCTTTCTTT. It codes for CATRGGMNTEAFF. The chain joins TRBV6-6 to TRBJ1-1; weak D call: TRBD1 (6 bases). Per germline, CDR1 MNHNY and CDR2 SVGAGI (reference sequence). CDR3 size: 13 residues. Between the trimmed V and J ends, which lost 10 bases and 0 bases, there was a span of 12 bases.

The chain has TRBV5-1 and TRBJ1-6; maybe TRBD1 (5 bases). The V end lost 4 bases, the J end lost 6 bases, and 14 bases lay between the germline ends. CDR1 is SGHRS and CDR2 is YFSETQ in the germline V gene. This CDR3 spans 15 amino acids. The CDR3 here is CASSPSDGGNSPLHF. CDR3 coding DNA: TGCGCCAGCAGCCCTTCCGACGGGGGTAATTCACCCCTCCACTTT.

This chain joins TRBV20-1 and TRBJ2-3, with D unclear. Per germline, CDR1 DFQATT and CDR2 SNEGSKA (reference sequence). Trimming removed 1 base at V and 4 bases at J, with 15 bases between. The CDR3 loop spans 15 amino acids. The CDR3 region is CSARVLVPAADTQYF. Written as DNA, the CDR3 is TGCAGTGCTAGAGTCCTTGTCCCGGCGGCAGATACGCAGTATTTT.

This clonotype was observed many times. The CDR3 region has the DNA TGTGCCAGCAGCTCATGGACTGACAATGAGCAGTTCTTC. This translates into CASSSWTDNEQFF. The chain carries TRBV7-9 and TRBJ2-1; D may be TRBD2 (5 bases). The CDR3 runs to 13 residues. The V end lost 4 bases, the J end lost 5 bases, and 9 bases lay between the germline ends. The germline V gene has CDR1 SEHNR and CDR2 FQNEAQ (reference sequence).

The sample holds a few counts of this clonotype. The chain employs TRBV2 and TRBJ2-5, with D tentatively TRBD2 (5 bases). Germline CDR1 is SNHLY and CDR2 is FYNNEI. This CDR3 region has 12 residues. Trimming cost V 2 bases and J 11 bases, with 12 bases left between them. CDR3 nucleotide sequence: TGTGCCAGCAGTGAATATCGTGGGGAGCAGTACTTC. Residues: CASSEYRGEQYF.

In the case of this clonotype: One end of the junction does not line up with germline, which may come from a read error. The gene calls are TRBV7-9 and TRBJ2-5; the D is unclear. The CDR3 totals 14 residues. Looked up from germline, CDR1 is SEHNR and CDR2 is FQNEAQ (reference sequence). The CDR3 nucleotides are TGTGCCAGCAGCTTAGCTGTGGACCAAGGGACCCAGTACTTC. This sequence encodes CASSLAVDQGTQYF.